The TCR beta chain under discussion was sequenced for a study of tissue T cells after allogeneic stem cell transplantation. V was clipped by 1 base and J by 3 bases; unmatched bases: 3. The CDR3 is 15 amino acids. Looked up from germline, CDR1 is GKSSPN and CDR2 is SITVG. Whole-study findings and limits: Anatomically similar tissues had similar TCR repertoires within each patient.

The assay was immunoSEQ multiplex PCR, and TCRdb's table has in-frame clones only and misses some. The sample lists 6,700 or so clones; about 45% were seen once. Time point indicated: mouse harvest day 7 after allogeneic transplant. Mouse grafts combined 10^7 T-cell-depleted bone marrow cells with 10^6 splenic CD5+ T cells. As concerns this clone: No antigen is known for it. The gene names here belong to mouse. The CDR3 end falls 1 residue outside the read, so it is completed with the germline J gene.

Material for sequencing was gut tissue. The gene calls are TRBV31 and TRBJ1-4; 9 bases agree with TRBD1. This sequence was found in a female BALB/c mouse given C57BL/6 T cells with graft-versus-host disease after an allogeneic hematopoietic cell transplant. The CDR3 bases that were read are TGTGCCTGGAGTCCAGGGACAGGGACCAACGAAAGATTATTT. This sequence encodes CAWSPGTGTNERLF. The full CDR3 is CAWSPGTGTNERLFF.